This TCR beta chain came from a study of control samples from healthy donors and cancer patients. CDR3 size: 18 residues. V was cut by 5 bases and J by 5 bases, with 27 bases left in between. Germline assignment: CDR1 PRHDT and CDR2 FYEKMQ (reference sequence). Here immunoSEQ multiplex PCR was the method, and the copy in TCRdb shows in-frame clones only, minus some. Of about 180,000 clones detected, around 94% appear once; the ten largest clones hold approximately 1.5%. The chain links TRBV13 to TRBJ1-1, with D perhaps TRBD1 (5 bases). Sequenced sample: blood. The origin of this receptor is a woman aged 18-35 years in good health. This CDR3 is CASSTQPGTQGFETEAFF. The CDR3 nucleotides are TGTGCCAGCAGCACTCAACCCGGGACCCAAGGGTTTGAAACTGAAGCTTTCTTT.